This paragraph covers one T cell receptor beta chain sequence. What it binds is unknown. A much larger clone lies a single base off, so this may be a read error. From roughly 21,000 to 960,000 sorted cells, naive CD8 libraries were generated with 10%, 30% or 50% RNA. The CD8+CD4-CCR7+CD45RA+ phenotype defined the sorted naive CD8 T cells. The sample comes from a study of molecular identifiers for immune sequencing clone quantification. Study-wide results and caveats: Identical TCR molecules can share a barcode, and this sharing could underestimate highly expanded clone sizes. Clones above 20 RNA copies held over 97% of effector molecules, under 1% in naive cells.

V shed 5 bases and J 5 bases; nucleotides not matched to a gene: 8. In germline, CDR1 is DFQATT, CDR2 SNEGSKA (reference sequence). This CDR3 contains 15 residues. From the PCR reads, TCRdb called clonotypes with MiXCR, one entry per CDR3 protein. The sample contains 300,000 to 350,000 distinct CDR3 sequences, about 22% of which appear only once. The TCR originated in a human donor in good health. Some libraries in this study had Jurkat cell RNA spiked in. Sequencing was carried out using naive CD8+ T cells from blood, with Jurkat cell RNA spiked in. Regarding subset: FACS-sorted CD8+CD4-CCR7+CD45RA+ naive T cells. The rearrangement uses TRBV20-1 and TRBJ2-1, with TRBD2 matching 11 bases. The CDR3 protein is CSACHPSGGNNEQFF. CDR3 in DNA: TGCAGTGCTTGCCATCCTAGCGGGGGGAACAATGAGCAGTTCTTC.